The clone carrying this T cell receptor (beta chain) was recorded only once. This sample was included in a study of blood T cell repertoires in COVID-19. In the study overall: From the United States, Italy and Spain came samples of acute and convalescent COVID-19. T cells, B-cell-depleted T cells, or PBMCs provided the cDNA or gDNA that served as material.

In the authors' workflow: Quantification of nucleated cells was approximated via reference gene primer amplification. TCRdb's table, derived via immunoSEQ multiplex PCR, lists solely in-frame clones and lacks some. V and J calls plus clone size are reproduced from that table; the DNA served to infer D and trimming. The sample lists 200,000 to 250,000 clones, roughly 89% seen once, with over 3% in the top ten. Participant-given clinical history determined each cohort assignment. This sequence was found in a woman between 40 and 50 years old with acute COVID-19. Input material: PBMCs or T cells enriched from blood (not recorded which).

This CDR3 is CASRTGQGSTEAFF. As DNA, the CDR3 is TGCGCCAGCAGAACCGGACAGGGGTCCACTGAAGCTTTCTTT. V usage is TRBV5-1 and J usage is TRBJ1-1; 9 bases are a match to TRBD1. CDR1 SGHRS and CDR2 YFSETQ come from the germline V gene. The CDR3 is made up of 14 amino acids. J was trimmed by 4 bases and V by 5 bases; bases with no gene match: 6.